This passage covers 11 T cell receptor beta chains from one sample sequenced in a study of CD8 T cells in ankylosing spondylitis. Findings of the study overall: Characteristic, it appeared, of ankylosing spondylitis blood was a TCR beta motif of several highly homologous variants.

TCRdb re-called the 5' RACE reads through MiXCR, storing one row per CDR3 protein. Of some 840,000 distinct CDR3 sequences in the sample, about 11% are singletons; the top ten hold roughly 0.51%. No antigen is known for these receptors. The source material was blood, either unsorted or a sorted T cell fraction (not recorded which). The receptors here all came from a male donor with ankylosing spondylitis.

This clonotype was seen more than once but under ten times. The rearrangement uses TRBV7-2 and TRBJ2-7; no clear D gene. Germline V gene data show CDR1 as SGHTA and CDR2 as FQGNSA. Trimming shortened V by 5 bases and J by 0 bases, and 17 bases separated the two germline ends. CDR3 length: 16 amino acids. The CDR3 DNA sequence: TGTGCCAGCAGCACCCCCGCGTCTACACTCTCCTACGAGCAGTACTTC. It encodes CASSTPASTLSYEQYF.

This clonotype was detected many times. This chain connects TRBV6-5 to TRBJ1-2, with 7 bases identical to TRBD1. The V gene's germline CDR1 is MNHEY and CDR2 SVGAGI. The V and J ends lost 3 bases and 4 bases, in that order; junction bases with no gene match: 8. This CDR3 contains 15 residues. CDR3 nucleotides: TGTGCCAGCAGTTATATAAACAGGGGCGGCTATGGCTACACCTTC. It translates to CASSYINRGGYGYTF.

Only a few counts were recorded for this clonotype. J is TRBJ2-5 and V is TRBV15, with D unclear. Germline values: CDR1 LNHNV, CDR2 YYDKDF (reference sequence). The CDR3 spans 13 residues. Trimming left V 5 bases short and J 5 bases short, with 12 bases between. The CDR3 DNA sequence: TGTGCCACCAGCGATCTCTTCGGGGAGACCCAGTACTTC. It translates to CATSDLFGETQYF.

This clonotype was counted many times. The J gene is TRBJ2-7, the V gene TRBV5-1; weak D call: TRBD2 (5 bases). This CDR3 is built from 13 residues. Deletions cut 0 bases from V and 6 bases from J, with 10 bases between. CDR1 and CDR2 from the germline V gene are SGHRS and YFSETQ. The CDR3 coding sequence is TGCGCCAGCAGCTTGGACGTGAGCGGCGAGCAGTACTTC. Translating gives CASSLDVSGEQYF.

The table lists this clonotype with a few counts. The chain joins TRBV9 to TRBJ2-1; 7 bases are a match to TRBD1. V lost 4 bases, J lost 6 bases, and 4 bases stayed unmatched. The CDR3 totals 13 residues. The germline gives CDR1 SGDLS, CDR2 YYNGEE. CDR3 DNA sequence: TGTGCCAGCAGCTCCGGGACAGCCAATGAGCAGTTCTTC. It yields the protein CASSSGTANEQFF.

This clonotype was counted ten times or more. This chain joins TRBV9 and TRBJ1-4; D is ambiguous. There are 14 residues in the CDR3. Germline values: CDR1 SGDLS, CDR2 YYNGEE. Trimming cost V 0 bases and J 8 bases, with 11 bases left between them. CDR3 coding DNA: TGTGCCAGCAGCGTAGACGGAGCTTGGGAAAAACTGTTTTTT. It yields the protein CASSVDGAWEKLFF.

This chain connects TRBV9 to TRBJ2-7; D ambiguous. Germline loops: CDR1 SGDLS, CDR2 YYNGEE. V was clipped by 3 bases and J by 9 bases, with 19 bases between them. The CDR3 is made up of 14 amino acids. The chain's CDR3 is CASSAGERAYGQYF. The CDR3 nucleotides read TGTGCCAGCAGCGCCGGTGAAAGGGCTTATGGGCAGTACTTC. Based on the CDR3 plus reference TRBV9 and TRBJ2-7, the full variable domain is DSGVTQTPKHLITATGQRVTLRCSPRSGDLSVYWYQQSLDQGLQFLIQYYNGEERAKGNILERFSAQQFPDLHSELNLSSLELGDSALYFCASSAGERAYGQYFGPGTRLTVT.

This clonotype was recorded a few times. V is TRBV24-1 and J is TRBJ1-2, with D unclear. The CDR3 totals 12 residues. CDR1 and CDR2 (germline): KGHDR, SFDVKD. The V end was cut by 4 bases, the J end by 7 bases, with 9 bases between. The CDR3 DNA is TGTGCCACCAGTGACCGACGAGTTGGCTACACCTTC. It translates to CATSDRRVGYTF.

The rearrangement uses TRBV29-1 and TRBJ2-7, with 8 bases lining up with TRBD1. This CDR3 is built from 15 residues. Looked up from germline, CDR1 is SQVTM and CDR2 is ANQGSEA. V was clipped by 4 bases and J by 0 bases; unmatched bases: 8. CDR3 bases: TGCAGCGTTGTTTTTCGGACAGGGCCCTCCTACGAGCAGTACTTC. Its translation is CSVVFRTGPSYEQYF.

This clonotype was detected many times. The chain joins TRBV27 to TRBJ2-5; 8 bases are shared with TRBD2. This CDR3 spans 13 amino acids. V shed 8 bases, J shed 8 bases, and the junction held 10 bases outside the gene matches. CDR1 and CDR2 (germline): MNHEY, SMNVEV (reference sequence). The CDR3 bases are TGTGCCAGCGGGATCGGGACTAGACAAACCCAGTACTTC. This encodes CASGIGTRQTQYF.

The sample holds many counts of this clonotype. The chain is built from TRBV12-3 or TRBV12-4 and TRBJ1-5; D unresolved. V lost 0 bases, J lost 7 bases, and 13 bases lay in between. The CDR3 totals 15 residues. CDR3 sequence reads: CASSLASAVGQPQHF. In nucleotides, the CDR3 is TGTGCCAGCAGTTTAGCATCGGCAGTGGGGCAGCCCCAGCATTTT.